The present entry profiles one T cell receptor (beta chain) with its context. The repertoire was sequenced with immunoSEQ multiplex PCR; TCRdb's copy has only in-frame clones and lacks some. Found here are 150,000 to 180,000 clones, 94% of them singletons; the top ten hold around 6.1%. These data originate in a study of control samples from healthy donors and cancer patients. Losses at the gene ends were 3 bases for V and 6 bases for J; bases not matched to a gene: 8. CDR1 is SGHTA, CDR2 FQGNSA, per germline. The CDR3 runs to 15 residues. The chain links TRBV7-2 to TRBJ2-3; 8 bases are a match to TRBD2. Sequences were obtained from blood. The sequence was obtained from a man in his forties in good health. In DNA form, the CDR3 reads TGTGCCAGCAGCTTGATACGGGGGGGCCTGGATACGCAGTATTTT. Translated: CASSLIRGGLDTQYF.